This T cell receptor beta chain came from a study of identical twins. Whole-study findings and limits: The models gave estimates that fell short of the out-of-frame TCR alpha sharing seen in monozygotic twins.

With V trimmed by 6 bases and J by 7 bases, 9 bases remained unmatched. The germline CDR1 and CDR2 sequences are MNHNS and SASEGT. This CDR3 is 14 amino acids long. TCRdb re-analysed the 5' RACE reads in MiXCR, keeping a single row per CDR3 protein. The sample contains more than 600,000 distinct CDR3 sequences, 15% to 20% of which appear only once. This clonotype was seen more than once but under ten times. Its specificity is unknown. The data also belong to a second study, concerning T cells expressing NK-cell markers. That work contributes: Sorted CD3+CD56+NKG2C+, CD3+CD56+NKG2C- and CD3+CD56-NKG2C+ T-cell subsets were beta-chain profiled. Of eight sequenced donors, seven were HCMV-seropositive and one HCMV-seronegative.

The clonotype originates from a woman between 18 and 30 years old in good health. The chain couples TRBV6-1 to TRBJ1-2; TRBD1 agrees at 9 bases. Sequenced sample: PBMCs. CDR3 sequence: CASSTGTGTGGYTF. The CDR3 nucleotides read TGTGCCAGCAGCACCGGGACAGGGACTGGTGGCTACACCTTC.